This T cell receptor (beta chain) was retrieved from a study of cytomegalovirus exposure and HLA in healthy donors. About the study: An earlier analysis identified 120 million or so unique TCR beta sequences in 150 million to 200 million T cells.

The CDR3 has 16 amino acids. In germline, CDR1 is SGHDT, CDR2 YYEEEE. V was cut by 4 bases and J by 0 bases, with 17 bases left in between. In the case of this clone: What it binds is unknown.

Primers for the PCR totalled 60 Vbeta and 13 Jbeta. Method: immunoSEQ multiplex PCR; TCRdb's copy keeps in-frame clones and lacks some. The data hold 150,000 to 200,000 clones, with about three quarters observed a single time. Study-level points and caveats: In a later analysis, several top co-occurrence clusters appeared linked to parvovirus B19, influenza, CMV and Epstein-Barr virus. TRBV6-2, TRBV6-3 and some other V segments were excluded as indistinguishable.

The sequence derives from a woman aged 40 to 50 in good health and CMV-seronegative. The chain is built from TRBV5-6 and TRBJ2-7; maybe TRBD2 (7 bases). The specimen was PBMCs. The CDR3 sequence is CASSQRGGQTSYEQYF. As DNA, the CDR3 is TGTGCCAGCAGCCAAAGGGGGGGCCAAACCTCCTACGAGCAGTACTTC.